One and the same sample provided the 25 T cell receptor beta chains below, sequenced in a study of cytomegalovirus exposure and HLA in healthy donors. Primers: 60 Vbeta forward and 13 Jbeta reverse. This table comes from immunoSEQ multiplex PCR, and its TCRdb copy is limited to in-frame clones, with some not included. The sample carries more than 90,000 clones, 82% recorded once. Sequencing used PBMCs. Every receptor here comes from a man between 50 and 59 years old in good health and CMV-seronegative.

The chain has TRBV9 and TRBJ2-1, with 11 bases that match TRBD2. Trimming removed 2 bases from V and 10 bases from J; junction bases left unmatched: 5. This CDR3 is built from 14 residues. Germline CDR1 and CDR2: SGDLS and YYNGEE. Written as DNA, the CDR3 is TGTGCCAGCAGCGTCGGGACTAGCGGTGCAGAGCAGTTCTTC. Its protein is CASSVGTSGAEQFF.

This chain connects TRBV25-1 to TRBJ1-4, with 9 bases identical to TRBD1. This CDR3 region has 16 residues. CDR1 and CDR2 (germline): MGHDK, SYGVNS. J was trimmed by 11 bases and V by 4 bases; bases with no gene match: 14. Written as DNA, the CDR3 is TGTGCCAGCAGTGCCCCCCCGGGACAGGGAAACCTTAAACTGTTTTTT. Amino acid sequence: CASSAPPGQGNLKLFF.

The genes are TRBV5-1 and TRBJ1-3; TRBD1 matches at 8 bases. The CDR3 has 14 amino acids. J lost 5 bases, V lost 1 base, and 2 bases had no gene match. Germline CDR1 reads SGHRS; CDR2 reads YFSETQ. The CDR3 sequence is CASSLTGGRNTIYF. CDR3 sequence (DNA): TGCGCCAGCAGCTTGACAGGGGGAAGAAACACCATATATTTT.

The CDR3 region is CASSLRPRDTEAFF. As DNA, the CDR3 is TGCGCCAGCAGCTTGCGCCCCAGGGACACTGAAGCTTTCTTT. V usage is TRBV5-1 and J usage is TRBJ1-1; tentative D call: TRBD1 (5 bases). The CDR3 loop spans 14 amino acids. The V end lost 1 base, the J end lost 3 bases, and 10 bases lay between the germline ends. Germline CDR1 reads SGHRS; CDR2 reads YFSETQ.

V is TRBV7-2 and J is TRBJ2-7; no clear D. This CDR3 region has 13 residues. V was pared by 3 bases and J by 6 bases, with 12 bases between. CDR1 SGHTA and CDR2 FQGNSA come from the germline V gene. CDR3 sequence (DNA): TGTGCCAGCAGCTTTAGCTCCCACTCCGAGCAGTACTTC. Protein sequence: CASSFSSHSEQYF.

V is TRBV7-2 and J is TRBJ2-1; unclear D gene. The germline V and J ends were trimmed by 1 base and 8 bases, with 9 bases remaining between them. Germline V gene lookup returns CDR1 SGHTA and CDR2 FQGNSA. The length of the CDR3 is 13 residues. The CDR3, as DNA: TGTGCCAGCAGCTTAGGTGGAGAGGATGAGCAGTTCTTC. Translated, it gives CASSLGGEDEQFF. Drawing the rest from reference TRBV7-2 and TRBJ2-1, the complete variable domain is GAGVSQSPSNKVTEKGKDVELRCDPISGHTALYWYRQSLGQGLEFLIYFQGNSAPDKSGLPSDRFSAERTGGSVSTLTIQRTQQEDSAVYLCASSLGGEDEQFFGPGTRLTVL.

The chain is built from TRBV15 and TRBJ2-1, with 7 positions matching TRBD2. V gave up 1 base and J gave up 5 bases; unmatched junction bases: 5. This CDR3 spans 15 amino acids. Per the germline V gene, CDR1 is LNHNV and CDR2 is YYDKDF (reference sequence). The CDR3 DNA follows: TGTGCCACCAGCAGAGCTGGGGCGGGAGACAATGAGCAGTTCTTC. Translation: CATSRAGAGDNEQFF.

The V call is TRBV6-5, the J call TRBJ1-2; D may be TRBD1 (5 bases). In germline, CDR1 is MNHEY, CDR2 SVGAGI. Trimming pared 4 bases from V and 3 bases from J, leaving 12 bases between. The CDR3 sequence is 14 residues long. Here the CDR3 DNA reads TGTGCCAGCAGTTCCCCCCGGACACACTATGGCTACACCTTC. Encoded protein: CASSSPRTHYGYTF.

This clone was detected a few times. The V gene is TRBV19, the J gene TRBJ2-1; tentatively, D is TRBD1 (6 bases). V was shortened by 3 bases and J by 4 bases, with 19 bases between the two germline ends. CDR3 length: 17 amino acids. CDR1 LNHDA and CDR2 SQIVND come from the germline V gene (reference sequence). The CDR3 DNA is TGTGCCAGTAGTATCACAATGTGGGCAGGGACATACAATGAGCAGTTCTTC. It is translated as CASSITMWAGTYNEQFF.

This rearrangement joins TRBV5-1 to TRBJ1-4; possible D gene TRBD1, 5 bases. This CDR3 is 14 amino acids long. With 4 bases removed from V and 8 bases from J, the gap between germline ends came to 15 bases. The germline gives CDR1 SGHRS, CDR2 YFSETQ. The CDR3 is CASSPWTRGEKLFF. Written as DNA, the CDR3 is TGCGCCAGCAGCCCATGGACAAGGGGAGAAAAACTGTTTTTT.

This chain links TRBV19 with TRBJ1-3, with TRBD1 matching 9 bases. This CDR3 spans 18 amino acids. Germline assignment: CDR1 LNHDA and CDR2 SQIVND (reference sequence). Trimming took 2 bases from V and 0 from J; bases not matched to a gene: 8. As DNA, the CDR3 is TGTGCCAGTAGTATATCTACGTGGGACAGGGACTCTGGAAACACCATATATTTT. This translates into CASSISTWDRDSGNTIYF.

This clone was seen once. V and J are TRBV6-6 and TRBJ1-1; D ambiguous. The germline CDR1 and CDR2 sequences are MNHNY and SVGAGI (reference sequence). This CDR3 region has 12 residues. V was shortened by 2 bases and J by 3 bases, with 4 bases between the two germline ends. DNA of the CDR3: TGTGCCAGCAGTTACGTCGACACTGAAGCTTTCTTT. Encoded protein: CASSYVDTEAFF.

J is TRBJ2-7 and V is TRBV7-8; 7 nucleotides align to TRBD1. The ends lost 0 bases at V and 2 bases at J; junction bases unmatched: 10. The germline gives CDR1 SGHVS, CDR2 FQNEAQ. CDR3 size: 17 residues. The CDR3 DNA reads TGTGCCAGCAGCTTAGCGCGCTCTGGGACAGTGCCCTACGAGCAGTACTTC. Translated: CASSLARSGTVPYEQYF. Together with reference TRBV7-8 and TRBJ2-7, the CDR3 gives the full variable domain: GAGVSQSPRYKVAKRGQDVALRCDPISGHVSLFWYQQALGQGPEFLTYFQNEAQLDKSGLPSDRFFAERPEGSVSTLKIQRTQQEDSAVYLCASSLARSGTVPYEQYFGPGTRLTVT.

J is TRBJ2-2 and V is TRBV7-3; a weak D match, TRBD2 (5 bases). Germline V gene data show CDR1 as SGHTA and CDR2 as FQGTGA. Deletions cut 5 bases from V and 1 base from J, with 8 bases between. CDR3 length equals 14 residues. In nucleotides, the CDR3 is TGTGCCAGCAGCCCCGGGAAGAACACCGGGGAGCTGTTTTTT. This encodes CASSPGKNTGELFF.

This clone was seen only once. The CDR3 DNA follows: TGTGCCAGTAGTATATTCGAAGGGAGGTACAATGAGCAGTTCTTC. This codes for CASSIFEGRYNEQFF. The genes are TRBV19 and TRBJ2-1, with a possible D match to TRBD2 (6 bases). The length of the CDR3 is 15 residues. Germline V gene sequence: CDR1 LNHDA, CDR2 SQIVND (reference sequence). Trimming took 2 bases from V and 4 from J, leaving 12 bases between them.

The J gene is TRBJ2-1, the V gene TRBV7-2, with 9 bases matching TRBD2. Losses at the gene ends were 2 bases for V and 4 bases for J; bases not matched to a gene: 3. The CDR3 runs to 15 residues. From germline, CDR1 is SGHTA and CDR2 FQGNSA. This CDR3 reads CASSLNLAGYNEQFF. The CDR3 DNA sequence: TGTGCCAGCAGCTTAAATCTAGCGGGATACAATGAGCAGTTCTTC.

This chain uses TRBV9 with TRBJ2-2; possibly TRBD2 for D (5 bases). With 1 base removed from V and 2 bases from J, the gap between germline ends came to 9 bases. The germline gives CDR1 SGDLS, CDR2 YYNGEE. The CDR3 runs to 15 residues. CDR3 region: CASSVRGRNTGELFF. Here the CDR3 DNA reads TGTGCCAGCAGCGTACGCGGGCGTAACACCGGGGAGCTGTTTTTT.

The CDR3 reads CASSGGGLAAETQYF. As DNA, the CDR3 is TGTGCCAGCAGCGGAGGGGGACTAGCGGCAGAGACCCAGTACTTC. V gene TRBV9 combines with J gene TRBJ2-5; the match to TRBD2 covers 11 bases. The germline gives CDR1 SGDLS, CDR2 YYNGEE. This CDR3 contains 15 residues. With V trimmed by 3 bases and J by 4 bases, 5 bases remained unmatched.

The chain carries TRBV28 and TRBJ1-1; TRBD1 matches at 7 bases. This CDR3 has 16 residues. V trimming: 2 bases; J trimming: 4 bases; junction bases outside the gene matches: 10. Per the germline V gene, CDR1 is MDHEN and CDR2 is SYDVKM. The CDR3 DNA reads TGTGCCAGCAGTTTAGGGGAGACAGGGCGATCCACTGAAGCTTTCTTT. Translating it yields CASSLGETGRSTEAFF.

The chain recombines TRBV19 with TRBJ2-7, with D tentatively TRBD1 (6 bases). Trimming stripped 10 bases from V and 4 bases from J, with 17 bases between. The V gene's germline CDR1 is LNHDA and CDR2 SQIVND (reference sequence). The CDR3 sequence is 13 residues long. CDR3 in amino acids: CATQDRPRYEQYF. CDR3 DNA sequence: TGTGCCACCCAGGACAGACCTAGATACGAGCAGTACTTC.

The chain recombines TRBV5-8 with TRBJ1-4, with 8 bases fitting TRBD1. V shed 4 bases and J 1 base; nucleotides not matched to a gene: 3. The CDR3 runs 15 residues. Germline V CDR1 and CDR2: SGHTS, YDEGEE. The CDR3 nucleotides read TGTGCCAGCAGCCTAACAGGGGGAACTAATGAAAAACTGTTTTTT. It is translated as CASSLTGGTNEKLFF.

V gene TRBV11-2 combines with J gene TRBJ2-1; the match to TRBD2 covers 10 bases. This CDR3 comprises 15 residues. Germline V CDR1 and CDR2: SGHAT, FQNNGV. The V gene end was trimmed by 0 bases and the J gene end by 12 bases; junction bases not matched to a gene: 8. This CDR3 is CASSLDGLAGVPQFF. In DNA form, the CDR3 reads TGTGCCAGCAGCTTAGACGGGCTAGCGGGAGTTCCGCAGTTCTTC.

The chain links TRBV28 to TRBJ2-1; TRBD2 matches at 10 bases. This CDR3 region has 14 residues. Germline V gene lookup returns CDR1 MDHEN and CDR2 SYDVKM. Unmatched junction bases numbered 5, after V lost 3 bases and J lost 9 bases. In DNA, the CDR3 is TGTGCCAGCAGTTTGGCTAGCGGGAGCGGTGAGCAGTTCTTC. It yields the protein CASSLASGSGEQFF.

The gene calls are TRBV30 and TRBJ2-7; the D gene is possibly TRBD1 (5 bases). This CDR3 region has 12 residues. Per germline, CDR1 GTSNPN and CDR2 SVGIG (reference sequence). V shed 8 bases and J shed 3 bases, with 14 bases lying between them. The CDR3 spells CARSGIGYEQYF. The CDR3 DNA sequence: TGTGCCCGATCAGGGATTGGCTACGAGCAGTACTTC.

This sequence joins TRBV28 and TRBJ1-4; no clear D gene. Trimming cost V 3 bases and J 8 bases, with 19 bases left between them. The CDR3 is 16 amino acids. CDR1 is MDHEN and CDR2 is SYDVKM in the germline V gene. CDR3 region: CASSFRTAEDREKLFF. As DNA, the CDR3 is TGTGCCAGCAGTTTTCGGACGGCGGAGGACCGAGAAAAACTGTTTTTT.